This T cell receptor (beta chain) stems from a study of OX40 agonist ivuxolimab in advanced cancers. Any history of autoimmune disease or systemic immunosuppression disqualified patients. This clone has just a few counts. V trimming: 4 bases; J trimming: 4 bases; junction bases outside the gene matches: 6. The CDR3 extends over 14 amino acids. The germline V gene encodes CDR1 SGHRS and CDR2 YFSETQ. Some clones are missing from TCRdb's copy, which holds only in-frame ones; the method was immunoSEQ multiplex PCR. In the table there are 20,000 to 30,000 clones, 60% to 85% of which are singletons. The chain recombines TRBV5-1 with TRBJ2-5; 8 bases align to TRBD1. The sequence was obtained from an adult with an advanced solid tumor such as melanoma, head and neck, liver or kidney cancer. This sample comprised CD4+ or CD8+ T cells sorted from blood, obtained in a trial of the OX40 agonist ivuxolimab. The CDR3 spells CASSPTGGGETQYF. The CDR3 DNA follows: TGCGCCAGCAGCCCCACAGGGGGTGGAGAGACCCAGTACTTC.